The present T cell receptor beta chain was sequenced within a study of post-analysis software for immune sequencing data. Study-wide background: Recorded disease courses covered relapsing-remitting, secondary progressive and progressive-relapsing multiple sclerosis. Some patients had no subtype annotation. Study-wide findings and caveats: Compared with controls, patients showed significantly lower normalized Chao1 diversity. Batch-matched samples strongly co-clustered by F measure.

Unique molecular identifiers were built into the TCR beta cDNA libraries. T cells, 1 to 10 million of them, yielded some 500,000 cDNA molecules. One entry per CDR3 protein results from TCRdb running MiXCR on the PCR reads. The sample gives around 710,000 distinct CDR3 sequences, under 60% of which show up once; 4.9% is in the top ten. This clonotype was detected only a few times. Its antigen remains unknown. Sequencing was performed on blood. The TCR comes from a girl aged 10-17 years with multiple sclerosis.

DNA for the CDR3: TGTGCCATCCTGAGGGGGGGACAGGGGTATCATCAGCCCCAGCATTTT. Residues: CAILRGGQGYHQPQHF. V is TRBV28 and J is TRBJ1-5; TRBD1 aligns across 10 bases. In germline, CDR1 is MDHEN, CDR2 SYDVKM. The CDR3 runs 16 residues. The V gene end was trimmed by 10 bases and the J gene end by 5 bases; junction bases not matched to a gene: 14.